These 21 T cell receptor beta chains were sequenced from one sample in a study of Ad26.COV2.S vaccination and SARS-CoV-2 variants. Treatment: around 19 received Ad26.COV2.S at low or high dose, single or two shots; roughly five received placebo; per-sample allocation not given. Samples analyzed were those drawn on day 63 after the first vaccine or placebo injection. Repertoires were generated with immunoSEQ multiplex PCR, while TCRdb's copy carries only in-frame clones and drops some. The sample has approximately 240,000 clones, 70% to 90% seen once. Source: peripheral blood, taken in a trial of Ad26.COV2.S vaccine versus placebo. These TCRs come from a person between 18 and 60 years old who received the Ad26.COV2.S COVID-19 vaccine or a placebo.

The CDR3, as DNA: TGTGCCAGCAGTTCCCCACTAGCGGACCAAAGGGGATGGCACACAGATACGCAGTATTTT. It specifies CASSSPLADQRGWHTDTQYF. This sequence joins TRBV28 and TRBJ2-3, with TRBD2 identical over 8 bases. J was trimmed by 2 bases and V by 4 bases; bases with no gene match: 20. The CDR3 runs to 20 residues. Germline CDR1 is MDHEN and CDR2 is SYDVKM.

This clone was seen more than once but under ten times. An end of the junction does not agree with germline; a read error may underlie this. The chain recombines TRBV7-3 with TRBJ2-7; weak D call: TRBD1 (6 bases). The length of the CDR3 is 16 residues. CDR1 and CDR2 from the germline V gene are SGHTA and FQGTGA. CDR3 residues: CASSLSLSTGSNEQYF. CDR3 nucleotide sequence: TGTGCCAGCAGCTTAAGTCTGTCGACAGGCTCCAACGAGCAGTACTTC.

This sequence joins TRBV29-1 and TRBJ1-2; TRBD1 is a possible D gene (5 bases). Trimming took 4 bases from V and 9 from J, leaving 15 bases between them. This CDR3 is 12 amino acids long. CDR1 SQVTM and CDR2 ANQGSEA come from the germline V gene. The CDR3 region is CSVGSGGDRYTF. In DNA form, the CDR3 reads TGCAGCGTTGGGTCAGGCGGGGACCGCTACACCTTC.

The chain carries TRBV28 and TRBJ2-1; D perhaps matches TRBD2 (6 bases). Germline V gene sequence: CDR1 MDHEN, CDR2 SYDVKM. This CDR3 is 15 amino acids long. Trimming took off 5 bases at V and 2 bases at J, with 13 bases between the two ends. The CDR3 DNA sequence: TGTGCCAGCAGTGTCGGGGGACCAACCTACAATGAGCAGTTCTTC. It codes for CASSVGGPTYNEQFF.

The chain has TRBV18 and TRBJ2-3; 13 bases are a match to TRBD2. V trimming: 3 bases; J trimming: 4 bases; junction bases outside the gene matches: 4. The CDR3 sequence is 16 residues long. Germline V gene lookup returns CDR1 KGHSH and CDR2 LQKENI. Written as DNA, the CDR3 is TGTGCCAGCTCACCCGGACTAGCGGGGGAGGCAGATACGCAGTATTTT. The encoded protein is CASSPGLAGEADTQYF.

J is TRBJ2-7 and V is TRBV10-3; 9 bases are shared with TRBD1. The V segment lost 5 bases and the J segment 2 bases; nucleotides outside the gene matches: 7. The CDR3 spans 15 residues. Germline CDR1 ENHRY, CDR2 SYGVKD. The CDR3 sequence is CAISTGGAPTYEQYF. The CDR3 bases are TGTGCCATCAGTACAGGGGGCGCCCCAACCTACGAGCAGTACTTC.

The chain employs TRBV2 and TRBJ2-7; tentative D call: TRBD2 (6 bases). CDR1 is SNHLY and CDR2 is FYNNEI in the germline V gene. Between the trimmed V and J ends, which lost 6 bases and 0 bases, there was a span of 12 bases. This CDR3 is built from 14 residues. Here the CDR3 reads CASRPTSPSYEQYF. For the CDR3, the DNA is TGTGCCAGCAGGCCTACTAGCCCCTCCTACGAGCAGTACTTC.

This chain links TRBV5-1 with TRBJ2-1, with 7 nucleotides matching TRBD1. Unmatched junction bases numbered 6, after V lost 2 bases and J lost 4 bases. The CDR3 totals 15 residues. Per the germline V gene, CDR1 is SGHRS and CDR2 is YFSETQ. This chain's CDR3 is CASSLSGTVYNEQFF. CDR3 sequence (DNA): TGCGCCAGCAGCTTATCCGGGACAGTATACAATGAGCAGTTCTTC.

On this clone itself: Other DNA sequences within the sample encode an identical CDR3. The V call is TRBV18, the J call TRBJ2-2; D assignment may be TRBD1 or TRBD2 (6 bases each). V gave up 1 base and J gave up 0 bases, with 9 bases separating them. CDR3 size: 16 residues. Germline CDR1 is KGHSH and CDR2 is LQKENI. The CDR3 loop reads CASSPRGAANTGELFF. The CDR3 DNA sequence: TGTGCCAGCTCACCACGGGGGGCGGCGAACACCGGGGAGCTGTTTTTT.

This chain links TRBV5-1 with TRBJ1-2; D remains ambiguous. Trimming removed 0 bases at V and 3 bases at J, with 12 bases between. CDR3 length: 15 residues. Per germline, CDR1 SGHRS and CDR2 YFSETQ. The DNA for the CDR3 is TGCGCCAGCAGCTTGGGACCGACAAACGACTATGGCTACACCTTC. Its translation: CASSLGPTNDYGYTF.

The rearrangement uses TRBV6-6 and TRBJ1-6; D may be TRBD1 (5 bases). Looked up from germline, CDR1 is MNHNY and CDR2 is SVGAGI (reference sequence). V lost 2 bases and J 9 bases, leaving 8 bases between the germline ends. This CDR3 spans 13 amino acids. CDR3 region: CASSYLGVSPLHF. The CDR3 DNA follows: TGTGCCAGCAGTTACCTGGGGGTTTCACCCCTCCACTTT.

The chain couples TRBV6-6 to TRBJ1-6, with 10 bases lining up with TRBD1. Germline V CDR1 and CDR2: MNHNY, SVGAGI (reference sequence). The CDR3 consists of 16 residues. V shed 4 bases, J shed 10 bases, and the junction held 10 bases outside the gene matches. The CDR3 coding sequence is TGTGCCAGCAGTTTAACCGGGACAGGGGATGGCTCACCCCTCCACTTT. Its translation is CASSLTGTGDGSPLHF.

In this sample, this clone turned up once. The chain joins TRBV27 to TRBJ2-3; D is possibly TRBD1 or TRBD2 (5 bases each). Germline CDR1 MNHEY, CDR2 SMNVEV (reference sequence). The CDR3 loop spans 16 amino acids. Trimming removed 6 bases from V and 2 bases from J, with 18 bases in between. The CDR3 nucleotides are TGTGCCAGCAGGCTACTAGGGGTAACCCACACAGATACGCAGTATTTT. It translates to CASRLLGVTHTDTQYF.

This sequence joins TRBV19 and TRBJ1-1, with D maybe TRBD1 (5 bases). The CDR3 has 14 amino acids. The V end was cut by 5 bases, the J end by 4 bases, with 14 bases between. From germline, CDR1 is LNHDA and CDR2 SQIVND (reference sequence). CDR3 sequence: CASSRTPRTTEAFF. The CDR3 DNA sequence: TGTGCCAGTAGTCGGACACCCCGGACCACTGAAGCTTTCTTT.

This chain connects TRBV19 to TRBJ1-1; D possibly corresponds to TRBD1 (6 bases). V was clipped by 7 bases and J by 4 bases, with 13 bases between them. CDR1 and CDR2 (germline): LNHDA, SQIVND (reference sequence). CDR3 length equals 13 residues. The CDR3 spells CASTTTRGTEAFF. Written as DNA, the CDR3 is TGTGCCAGTACCACGACCAGGGGCACTGAAGCTTTCTTT.

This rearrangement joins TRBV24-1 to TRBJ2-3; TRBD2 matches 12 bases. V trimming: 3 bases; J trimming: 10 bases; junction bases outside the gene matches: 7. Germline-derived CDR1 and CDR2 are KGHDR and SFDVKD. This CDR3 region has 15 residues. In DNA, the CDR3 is TGTGCCACCAGTGATATGACTAGCGGGGGAGTTGCGCAGTATTTT. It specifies CATSDMTSGGVAQYF.

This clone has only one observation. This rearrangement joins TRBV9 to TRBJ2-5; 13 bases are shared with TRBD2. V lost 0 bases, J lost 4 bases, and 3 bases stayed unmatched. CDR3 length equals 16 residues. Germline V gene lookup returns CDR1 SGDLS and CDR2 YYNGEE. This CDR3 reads CASSVGLAGGGETQYF. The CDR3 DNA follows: TGTGCCAGCAGCGTAGGACTAGCGGGAGGTGGAGAGACCCAGTACTTC. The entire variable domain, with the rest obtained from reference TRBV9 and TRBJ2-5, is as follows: DSGVTQTPKHLITATGQRVTLRCSPRSGDLSVYWYQQSLDQGLQFLIQYYNGEERAKGNILERFSAQQFPDLHSELNLSSLELGDSALYFCASSVGLAGGGETQYFGPGTRLLVL.

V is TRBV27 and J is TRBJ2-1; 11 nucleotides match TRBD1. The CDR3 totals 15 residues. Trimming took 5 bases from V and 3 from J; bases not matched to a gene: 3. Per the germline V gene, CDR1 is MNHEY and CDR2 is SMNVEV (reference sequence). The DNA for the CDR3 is TGTGCCAGCAGTAGGACAGGGGGCAGCTACAATGAGCAGTTCTTC. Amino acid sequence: CASSRTGGSYNEQFF.

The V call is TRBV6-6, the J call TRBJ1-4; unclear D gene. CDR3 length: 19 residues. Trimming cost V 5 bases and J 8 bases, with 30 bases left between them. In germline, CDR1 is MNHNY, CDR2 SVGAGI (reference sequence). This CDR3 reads CASSPHGSTTRSVGEKLFF. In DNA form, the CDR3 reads TGTGCCAGCAGTCCCCATGGTTCGACAACCCGGAGCGTTGGGGAAAAACTGTTTTTT.

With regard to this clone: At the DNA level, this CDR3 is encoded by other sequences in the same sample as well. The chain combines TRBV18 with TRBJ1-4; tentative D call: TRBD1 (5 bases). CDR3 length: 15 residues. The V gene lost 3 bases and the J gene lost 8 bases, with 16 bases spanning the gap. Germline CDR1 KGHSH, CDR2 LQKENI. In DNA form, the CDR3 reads TGTGCCAGCTCACCCGAGTGGCAGGGTGGGGAAAAACTGTTTTTT. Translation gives CASSPEWQGGEKLFF.

This chain's CDR3 is CASSRDRGLFFSGANVLTF. DNA of the CDR3: TGTGCCAGCTCACGGGACAGGGGGCTTTTTTTCTCTGGGGCCAACGTCCTGACTTTC. The V call is TRBV18, the J call TRBJ2-6, with TRBD1 matching over 12 bases. Losses at the gene ends were 4 bases for V and 0 bases for J; bases not matched to a gene: 7. CDR3 length: 19 residues. The germline V gene encodes CDR1 KGHSH and CDR2 LQKENI.